This passage covers 5 T cell receptor beta chains from one sample sequenced in a study of blood T cell repertoires in COVID-19 (TCRdb year 2020). The method was the immunoSEQ multiplex PCR assay. The table comes from immuneACCESS by way of TCRdb, which keeps in-frame sequences with V and J called. Part of the clones is missing from these tables; in studies checked, under half for an unresolved V gene and the rest for unknown reasons. The sample contains approximately 77,000 clones, 80% of them found a single time. The ten largest make up around 4.8% of the sample. Sequenced material: peripheral blood. The source is a woman aged 70 to 79 with acute or convalescent COVID-19.

With regard to this clone: Other nucleotide sequences from this sample produce the same CDR3. The rearrangement uses TRBV5-5 and TRBJ1-2; unclear D gene. V gave up 0 bases and J gave up 3 bases, with 12 bases separating them. Germline CDR1 and CDR2: SGHKS and YYEKEE (reference sequence). The CDR3 is 15 amino acids. DNA of the CDR3: TGTGCCAGCAGCTTGGGCAGAACTGGAGACTATGGCTACACCTTC. This codes for CASSLGRTGDYGYTF. The full variable domain, rest sourced from reference TRBV5-5 and TRBJ1-2, is DAGVTQSPTHLIKTRGQQVTLRCSPISGHKSVSWYQQVLGQGPQFIFQYYEKEERGRGNFPDRFSARQFPNYSSELNVNALLLGDSALYLCASSLGRTGDYGYTFGSGTRLTVV.

The gene calls are TRBV12-3 or TRBV12-4 and TRBJ1-1; a possible D gene is TRBD1 (5 bases). Trimming pared 3 bases from V and 7 bases from J, leaving 9 bases between. This CDR3 has 12 amino acids. The CDR3 is CASSLGGVEAFF. The CDR3 nucleotides read TGTGCCAGCAGTTTGGGGGGGGTTGAAGCTTTCTTT.

This clone showed up just once. CDR3 protein: CATSTERVWEFSNQPQHF. The CDR3 coding sequence is TGTGCCACCAGCACGGAGAGGGTATGGGAATTTAGCAATCAGCCCCAGCATTTT. This chain connects TRBV15 to TRBJ1-5; D not resolved. This CDR3 has 18 amino acids. V was clipped by 4 bases and J by 0 bases, with 19 bases between them. Looked up from germline, CDR1 is LNHNV and CDR2 is YYDKDF (reference sequence).

J is TRBJ2-3 and V is TRBV9; D is perhaps TRBD2 (5 bases). This CDR3 region has 16 residues. V gave up 3 bases and J gave up 0 bases, with 14 bases separating them. The V gene's germline CDR1 is SGDLS and CDR2 YYNGEE. The CDR3 DNA reads TGTGCCAGCAGCGACCCCCGGAGAGGGAGCACAGATACGCAGTATTTT. Translation gives CASSDPRRGSTDTQYF. Combining the CDR3 with reference TRBV9 and TRBJ2-3 gives the whole variable domain DSGVTQTPKHLITATGQRVTLRCSPRSGDLSVYWYQQSLDQGLQFLIQYYNGEERAKGNILERFSAQQFPDLHSELNLSSLELGDSALYFCASSDPRRGSTDTQYFGPGTRLTVL.

The chain has TRBV10-3 and TRBJ2-7; 7 bases map to TRBD1. The CDR3 is 14 amino acids. The germline V gene has CDR1 ENHRY and CDR2 SYGVKD. V was pared by 4 bases and J by 3 bases, with 6 bases of the junction left unmatched. The CDR3 DNA is TGTGCCATCAGTGTGACAGGGAAGGACTACGAGCAGTACTTC. This encodes CAISVTGKDYEQYF.